This T cell receptor beta chain was documented in a study of T cells in Graves' hyperthyroidism and ophthalmopathy. The CDR3 loop spans 12 amino acids. V lost 6 bases, J lost 2 bases, and 8 bases lay in between. Germline CDR1 and CDR2: SGHAT and FQNNGV. This clonotype has ten or more counts. Ophthalmopathy patients all had a Clinical Activity Score of at least 3, a NOSPECS grade of at least 4 and disease under 3 months old. TCR beta CDR3 regions were amplified from RNA. Initially, a first-round RT-PCR of the TCR CDR3 employed the HTBI primer set. Via MiXCR, TCRdb re-called the multiplex PCR reads, giving one row per CDR3 protein. The sample yields about half a million distinct CDR3 sequences, around a quarter seen once.

The rearrangement uses TRBV11-2 and TRBJ2-7; D gene uncertain. The sample comprised blood. The receptor's source is a woman under 40 with Graves' ophthalmopathy. As DNA, the CDR3 is TGTGCCAGCAGTTATGACCCCTACGAGCAGTACTTC. It is translated as CASSYDPYEQYF.